The 8 T cell receptor beta chains in this list originate from one sample, sequenced in a study of graft-versus-host responses after intestinal transplantation. The repertoire was sequenced with immunoSEQ multiplex PCR; TCRdb's copy has only in-frame clones and lacks some. This sample has some 97,000 clones; roughly 90% occur once, and the top ten carry around 1%. Which antigens these TCRs recognize remains unknown. This specimen consisted of unstimulated CD4+ T cells sorted from spleen or lymph node cells, obtained before transplant. These TCRs come from a human donor who was the organ donor for an intestinal transplant.

The chain has TRBV6-1 and TRBJ1-2; no reliable D call. The CDR3 totals 15 residues. The V and J ends lost 6 bases and 2 bases respectively, with 16 bases between them. CDR1 is MNHNS and CDR2 is SASEGT in the germline V gene. CDR3 in DNA: TGTGCCAGCAGGTCCCTAGGCAGCCTGAACTATGGCTACACCTTC. It yields the protein CASRSLGSLNYGYTF.

The rearrangement joins TRBV10-3 to TRBJ1-3; 7 bases match TRBD1. There are 13 residues in the CDR3. Germline loops: CDR1 ENHRY, CDR2 SYGVKD. Trimming took 7 bases from V and 3 from J; bases not matched to a gene: 3. The chain's CDR3 is CAINRDSGNTIYF. DNA for the CDR3: TGTGCCATCAACCGGGACAGTGGAAACACCATATATTTT.

The rearrangement links TRBV18 to TRBJ1-5, with 7 bases identical to TRBD1. CDR1 and CDR2 (germline): KGHSH, LQKENI. The CDR3 runs to 16 residues. The J segment lost 6 bases and the V segment lost 3 bases, leaving 11 bases of the junction unmatched. The chain's CDR3 is CASSPSQTGLSQPQHF. The CDR3 bases are TGTGCCAGCTCACCCTCCCAGACAGGGTTGAGTCAGCCCCAGCATTTT. The whole variable domain, remainder taken from reference TRBV18 and TRBJ1-5, is NAGVMQNPRHLVRRRGQEARLRCSPMKGHSHVYWYRQLPEEGLKFMVYLQKENIIDESGMPKERFSAEFPKEGPSILRIQQVVRGDSAAYFCASSPSQTGLSQPQHFGDGTRLSIL.

The chain carries TRBV4-1 and TRBJ1-2; maybe TRBD1 (6 bases). The V gene lost 1 base and the J gene lost 7 bases, with 19 bases spanning the gap. The germline CDR1 and CDR2 sequences are MGHRA and YSYEKL. CDR3 length: 16 residues. CDR3 sequence: CASSQGISGAWGGYTF. CDR3 sequence (DNA): TGCGCCAGCAGCCAAGGAATTTCAGGGGCCTGGGGTGGCTACACCTTC.

V usage is TRBV29-1 and J usage is TRBJ1-4; 9 bases map to TRBD1. The CDR3 has 13 residues. Germline V lookup: CDR1 SQVTM, CDR2 ANQGSEA. J lost 8 bases, V lost 6 bases, and 7 bases had no gene match. The CDR3, as DNA: TGCAGCGTCGAGACAGGACAGGGGGAAAAACTGTTTTTT. Protein product: CSVETGQGEKLFF.

V usage is TRBV28 and J usage is TRBJ1-2; 7 bases map to TRBD1. The CDR3 totals 13 residues. Trimming removed 8 bases from V and 0 bases from J; junction bases left unmatched: 3. The germline V gene encodes CDR1 MDHEN and CDR2 SYDVKM. CDR3 amino acids: CASGTASNYGYTF. CDR3 DNA: TGTGCCAGCGGGACAGCTTCTAACTATGGCTACACCTTC.

The chain joins TRBV5-1 to TRBJ2-2; 7 bases are a match to TRBD1. Unmatched junction bases numbered 2, after V lost 2 bases and J lost 1 base. The CDR3 covers 15 residues. The germline V gene encodes CDR1 SGHRS and CDR2 YFSETQ. The CDR3 coding sequence is TGCGCCAGCAGCTTCGGGACAGAGAACACCGGGGAGCTGTTTTTT. It encodes CASSFGTENTGELFF.

V and J are TRBV19 and TRBJ2-7, with 10 positions matching TRBD1. This CDR3 spans 16 amino acids. Germline V lookup: CDR1 LNHDA, CDR2 SQIVND (reference sequence). V shed 1 base and J 2 bases; nucleotides not matched to a gene: 5. Here the CDR3 reads CASSIVYGTGAYEQYF. The CDR3 DNA reads TGTGCCAGTAGTATAGTGTATGGGACAGGGGCCTACGAGCAGTACTTC.